This record covers a single TCR beta chain. Its cognate antigen is unknown. The CDR3 is made up of 15 amino acids. V lost 0 bases and J 2 bases, leaving 9 bases between the germline ends. Per the germline V gene, CDR1 is SGHKS and CDR2 is YYEKEE (reference sequence). The time point is: week 47, end of study. It was 300 ug of mutant IDH1 20-mer peptide that made up each vaccine dose, given with topical imiquimod. These data originate in a study of a mutant IDH1 vaccine in newly diagnosed glioma. Only in-frame clones appear in the TCRdb table, and some are missing; sequencing was by immunoSEQ multiplex PCR. The sample yields tens of thousands of clones, about 88% seen once.

The material sequenced was PBMCs, taken from a glioma patient whose treatment included an IDH1 peptide vaccine. This clonotype was sampled from a woman aged 25 to 39 with glioma. Some clones in this sample may be carry-over from other donors' samples. This chain links TRBV5-5 with TRBJ1-5, with unresolved D. The CDR3 DNA follows: TGTGCCAGCAGCTTGGAGTCAGGACGCAATCAGCCCCAGCATTTT. This codes for CASSLESGRNQPQHF.